The clone carrying this T cell receptor (beta chain) was detected many times. The target antigen is unknown. This specimen comes from a study of T cells after yellow fever vaccination. Trimming pared 0 bases from V and 1 base from J, leaving 6 bases between. Germline V CDR1 and CDR2: WSHSY, SAAADI. The CDR3 consists of 14 residues. Study conclusions and caveats: The bulk population could contribute abundant contaminating clonotypes to FACS-sorted repertoires. Clonotypes shared by both compartments, CD4 and CD8, made up a small share. Primary-vaccination clones mostly resurfaced post-booster (under 98% CD4, approximately 87% CD8).

In making TCR cDNA, 5'RACE template switching added a universal primer site and UMIs to it. TCRdb passed the 5' RACE reads through MiXCR, listing each CDR3 protein once. The profile shows 200,000 to 250,000 distinct CDR3 sequences, about 7% of them singletons. The sequencing used CD4+ T cells sorted from PBMCs, collected 15 days after the yellow fever booster vaccination. This TCR was sampled from a young man who received the YFV17D yellow fever vaccine. V usage is TRBV10-2 and J usage is TRBJ2-5; weak D call: TRBD2 (5 bases). The CDR3 loop reads CASSESAGQETQYF. CDR3 bases: TGCGCCAGCAGTGAGTCCGCGGGCCAAGAGACCCAGTACTTC.